Here is one T cell receptor (beta chain) with its context. Antigen specificity is unknown. These data are taken from a study of response to subunit inactivated influenza vaccine. The study, taken as a whole, reports: A suggestion made by the authors is that each seasonal influenza vaccination recruits few new T cells.

Trimming took off 8 bases at V and 4 bases at J, with 12 bases between the two ends. This CDR3 spans 13 amino acids. Germline assignment: CDR1 ENHRY and CDR2 SYGVKD. MiXCR, run by TCRdb on the RT-PCR reads, gives a single entry per CDR3 protein. The table lists a few hundred thousand distinct CDR3 sequences, 13% to 15% of them singletons. This specimen was PBMCs from blood, taken roughly 12 days after vaccination. The J gene is TRBJ1-5, the V gene TRBV10-3; D is perhaps TRBD1 (6 bases). The receptor's source is a man aged 45-65 years who received an inactivated influenza vaccine. The DNA of the CDR3 is TGTGCCATCGGGACAAGGCCTAATCAGCCCCAGCATTTT. This translates into CAIGTRPNQPQHF.